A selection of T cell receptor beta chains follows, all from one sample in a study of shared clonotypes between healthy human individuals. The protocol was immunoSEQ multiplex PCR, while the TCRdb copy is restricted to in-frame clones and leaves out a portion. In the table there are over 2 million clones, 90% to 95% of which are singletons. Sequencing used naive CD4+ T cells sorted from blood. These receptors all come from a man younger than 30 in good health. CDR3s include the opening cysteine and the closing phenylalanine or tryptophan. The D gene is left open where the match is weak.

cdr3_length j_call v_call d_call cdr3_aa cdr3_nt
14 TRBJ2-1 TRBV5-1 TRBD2 CASRTSGPYNEQFF TGCGCCAGCAGGACTAGCGGCCCTTACAATGAGCAGTTCTTC
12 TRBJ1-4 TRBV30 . CARMGRGEKLFF TGTGCACGGATGGGGCGCGGGGAAAAACTGTTTTTT
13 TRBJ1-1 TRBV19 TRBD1 CASSIQQGTKAFF TGTGCCAGTAGTATCCAACAGGGGACGAAGGCTTTCTTT
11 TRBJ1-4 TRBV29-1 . CSVNPGEKLFF TGCAGCGTTAACCCAGGCGAGAAACTGTTTTTT
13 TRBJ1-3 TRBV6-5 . CASSRTAGNTIYF TGTGCCAGCAGCAGGACAGCTGGAAACACCATATATTTT
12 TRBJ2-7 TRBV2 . CASSESYYEQYF TGTGCCAGCAGTGAAAGTTACTACGAGCAGTACTTC
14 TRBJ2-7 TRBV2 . CASSPGGVGGEQYF TGTGCCAGCAGTCCCGGCGGAGTTGGGGGAGAGCAGTACTTC
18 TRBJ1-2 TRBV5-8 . CASSLASRDPQAGYGYTF TGTGCCAGCAGCTTGGCGAGCCGGGACCCGCAGGCGGGCTATGGCTACACCTTC
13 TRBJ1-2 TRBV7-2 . CASSLARDYGYTF TGTGCCAGCAGCTTAGCGCGGGACTATGGCTACACCTTC
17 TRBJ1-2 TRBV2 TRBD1 CASSELGGTGKNYGYTF TGTGCCAGCAGTGAATTGGGGGGGACAGGCAAGAACTATGGCTACACCTTC